Presented here are 30 T cell receptor beta chains from one specimen sequenced in a study of metastatic and nonmetastatic thyroid tumors. The entire patient cohort was treatment-naive prior to thyroid surgery. TCRdb reprocessed the PCR reads using MiXCR. The sample has 75,000 to 100,000 clones, 9.5% to 15% seen once. The sample taken for sequencing was blood. The source of these receptors is a female donor with papillary thyroid cancer or a benign thyroid nodule (not recorded which). Some clones in this sample may be carry-over from other donors' samples.

This clone has at least ten counts. This chain uses TRBV28 with TRBJ2-1; a possible D gene is TRBD2 (5 bases). The CDR3 loop spans 13 amino acids. V dropped 6 bases and J dropped 3 bases, with 9 bases sitting between them. In germline, CDR1 is MDHEN, CDR2 SYDVKM. CDR3 in DNA: TGTGCCAGCAGCCTGACTAACTACAATGAGCAGTTCTTC. Its translation is CASSLTNYNEQFF.

This clone was detected ten times or more. The V gene is TRBV4-2, the J gene TRBJ2-1; TRBD2 agrees at 7 bases. With 1 base clipped from V and 7 bases from J, the junction kept 10 bases outside the gene matches. The germline V gene encodes CDR1 LGHNA and CDR2 YNFKEQ. The CDR3 runs to 16 residues. The CDR3 loop is CASSQVGGSGENEQFF. Here the CDR3 DNA reads TGTGCCAGCAGCCAAGTAGGCGGGAGTGGGGAAAATGAGCAGTTCTTC.

This clone was counted ten times or more. The chain combines TRBV19 with TRBJ1-1, with TRBD1 identical over 9 bases. Germline CDR1 and CDR2: LNHDA and SQIVND (reference sequence). CDR3 length: 16 residues. Trimming removed 6 bases from V and 2 bases from J; junction bases left unmatched: 10. Here the CDR3 reads CASRSLGQGINTEAFF. CDR3 DNA sequence: TGTGCCAGTAGGTCTCTGGGACAGGGAATAAACACTGAAGCTTTCTTT.

This clone was observed at least ten times. The gene calls are TRBV27 and TRBJ2-4; tentative D call: TRBD2 (5 bases). Germline V lookup: CDR1 MNHEY, CDR2 SMNVEV (reference sequence). The CDR3 covers 15 residues. Deletions cut 3 bases from V and 2 bases from J, with 11 bases between. CDR3 amino acids: CASSFEGSTKNIQYF. The CDR3 DNA sequence: TGTGCCAGCAGTTTTGAGGGCTCGACCAAAAACATTCAGTACTTC.

This clone occurred many times. The rearrangement uses TRBV7-2 and TRBJ1-5; D is undetermined. V lost 0 bases to trimming and J lost 6 bases, with 12 bases between them. This CDR3 spans 15 amino acids. Germline V lookup: CDR1 SGHTA, CDR2 FQGNSA. The CDR3 loop is CASSLAVGAGQPQHF. The DNA of the CDR3 is TGTGCCAGCAGCTTAGCGGTGGGCGCGGGTCAGCCCCAGCATTTT.

At least ten counts were recorded for this clone. The J gene is TRBJ1-3, the V gene TRBV3-1; D perhaps matches TRBD1 (5 bases). V was pared by 0 bases and J by 0 bases, with 12 bases between. The CDR3 runs to 17 residues. Germline V lookup: CDR1 LGHDT, CDR2 YNNKEL (reference sequence). The CDR3 spells CASSQDQQVLSGNTIYF. CDR3 nucleotides: TGTGCCAGCAGCCAAGACCAACAGGTCCTCTCTGGAAACACCATATATTTT.

V usage is TRBV2 and J usage is TRBJ2-3; TRBD2 matches 8 bases. The V gene's germline CDR1 is SNHLY and CDR2 FYNNEI. V gave up 8 bases and J gave up 3 bases; unmatched junction bases: 7. This CDR3 has 14 residues. The CDR3 here is CASSGLVRTDTQYF. CDR3 DNA sequence: TGTGCCAGCTCGGGACTAGTGAGGACAGATACGCAGTATTTT.

This clone was counted ten times or more. V usage is TRBV7-9 and J usage is TRBJ2-5; TRBD1 matches 7 bases. J gave up 3 bases and V 3 bases, and 4 bases lay outside the gene matches. The germline V gene encodes CDR1 SEHNR and CDR2 FQNEAQ (reference sequence). This CDR3 has 14 amino acids. CDR3 sequence (DNA): TGTGCCAGCAGCTTTGGGACAGTAGAAGAGACCCAGTACTTC. The encoded protein is CASSFGTVEETQYF.

This clone has a count of ten or more. The chain joins TRBV30 to TRBJ1-2; a possible D gene is TRBD1 (5 bases). V shed 5 bases and J shed 4 bases, with 11 bases lying between them. The germline CDR1 and CDR2 sequences are GTSNPN and SVGIG (reference sequence). The CDR3 covers 12 residues. CDR3 DNA: TGTGCCTGGGATGAGGGGAGCTATGGCTACACCTTC. Translation: CAWDEGSYGYTF. The entire variable domain, with the rest obtained from reference TRBV30 and TRBJ1-2, is as follows: SQTIHQWPATLVQPVGSPLSLECTVEGTSNPNLYWYRQAAGRGLQLLFYSVGIGQISSEVPQNLSASRPQDRQFILSSKKLLLSDSGFYLCAWDEGSYGYTFGSGTRLTVV.

Concerning this clone: One end of the junction varies from germline; a read error may be responsible. The chain has TRBV5-4 and TRBJ2-7, with a tentative D call TRBD1 (6 bases). This CDR3 is built from 14 residues. Germline CDR1 SGHNT, CDR2 YYREEE (reference sequence). The CDR3 reads CAISLGQGTYEQYF. The CDR3 bases are TGTGCCATCAGCTTGGGGCAGGGGACCTACGAGCAGTACTTC.

This clone was recorded many times. The rearrangement uses TRBV10-3 and TRBJ2-6; D possibly uses TRBD1 or TRBD2 (7 bases each). V lost 5 bases and J 1 base, leaving 18 bases between the germline ends. The germline gives CDR1 ENHRY, CDR2 SYGVKD. The CDR3 extends over 18 amino acids. CDR3 nucleotides: TGTGCCATCAGTTCTTCCAGGGGGAGGGGTTCTGGGGCCAACGTCCTGACTTTC. Its translation: CAISSSRGRGSGANVLTF.

With regard to this clone: Compared with germline, one end of the junction differs, possibly owing to a read error. The rearrangement uses TRBV7-8 and TRBJ2-7; D is possibly TRBD1 (5 bases). CDR3 length: 13 residues. In germline, CDR1 is SGHVS, CDR2 FQNEAQ. The CDR3 is CASSLAQGSEHYF. In DNA form, the CDR3 reads TGTGCCAGCAGCTTAGCGCAGGGCTCCGAGCATTACTTC.

This clone was seen at least ten times. The rearrangement uses TRBV19 and TRBJ2-1; 9 bases agree with TRBD1. The germline V gene has CDR1 LNHDA and CDR2 SQIVND (reference sequence). The V segment lost 9 bases and the J segment 8 bases; nucleotides outside the gene matches: 17. The CDR3 sequence is 16 residues long. In nucleotides, the CDR3 is TGTGCCAGAGAGGCCGGTACTGGACAGGGGTTTCATGAGCAGTTCTTC. This encodes CAREAGTGQGFHEQFF.

A word on this clone: This clone may be a read error of a much larger clone one base away. This CDR3 is CASSLDRAGEQFF. CDR3 sequence (DNA): TGTGCCAGCAGCCTCGACAGGGCAGGTGAGCAGTTCTTC. V and J are TRBV7-2 and TRBJ2-1; 7 nucleotides match TRBD1. This CDR3 contains 13 residues. Germline CDR1 reads SGHTA; CDR2 reads FQGNSA. The V and J ends lost 5 bases and 9 bases, in that order; junction bases with no gene match: 7.

At least ten counts were recorded for this clone. J is TRBJ1-3 and V is TRBV6-1; 8 bases line up with TRBD1. Germline values: CDR1 MNHNS, CDR2 SASEGT. V lost 7 bases and J lost 0; bases outside the gene matches: 8. This CDR3 is built from 16 residues. CDR3 sequence (DNA): TGTGCCAGCATCTTCTTTACAGGGGGCTCTGGAAACACCATATATTTT. Translation: CASIFFTGGSGNTIYF.

This clone was detected only a few times. Germline is not matched at one junction end, which may reflect a read error. The V gene is TRBV6-5, the J gene TRBJ2-7; 10 bases match TRBD1. Germline loops: CDR1 MNHEY, CDR2 SVGAGI. This CDR3 contains 18 residues. CDR3 sequence (DNA): TGTGCCAGCAGTTACCAGGGCCTGGGTGGGACAGGGGCCTATGAGCAGTACTTC. This encodes CASSYQGLGGTGAYEQYF.

This clone was detected many times. The CDR3 coding sequence is TGTGCCAGTAGTTCCCGCGGTAATGAAAAACTGTTTTTT. This sequence encodes CASSSRGNEKLFF. This chain uses TRBV19 with TRBJ1-4; D remains unclear. From germline, CDR1 is LNHDA and CDR2 SQIVND (reference sequence). Between the trimmed V and J ends, which lost 5 bases and 4 bases, there was a span of 8 bases. CDR3 size: 13 residues. The complete variable domain, with remaining parts taken from reference TRBV19 and TRBJ1-4, reads DGGITQSPKYLFRKEGQNVTLSCEQNLNHDAMYWYRQDPGQGLRLIYYSQIVNDFQKGDIAEGYSVSREKKESFPLTVTSAQKNPTAFYLCASSSRGNEKLFFGSGTQLSVL.

This clone was found many times. The CDR3 reads CASSETLAGGRDEQFF. In nucleotides, the CDR3 is TGTGCCAGCAGTGAAACACTAGCGGGAGGGCGGGATGAGCAGTTCTTC. The V call is TRBV6-1, the J call TRBJ2-1, with 13 bases lining up with TRBD2. The V gene's germline CDR1 is MNHNS and CDR2 SASEGT. The CDR3 runs 16 residues. The V segment lost 2 bases and the J segment 8 bases; nucleotides outside the gene matches: 6.

V and J are TRBV11-2 and TRBJ1-1; 7 bases are shared with TRBD1. The CDR3 covers 15 residues. The V gene end was trimmed by 3 bases and the J gene end by 5 bases; junction bases not matched to a gene: 9. Germline loops: CDR1 SGHAT, CDR2 FQNNGV. CDR3 bases: TGTGCCAGCAGCTTGACAGGGTTGGGTTCGACTGAAGCTTTCTTT. Translation: CASSLTGLGSTEAFF.

This clone was seen ten or more times. The rearrangement joins TRBV4-1 to TRBJ1-5, with D possibly matching TRBD1 (5 bases). Germline values: CDR1 MGHRA, CDR2 YSYEKL. There are 16 residues in the CDR3. Trimming took off 1 base at V and 9 bases at J, with 19 bases between the two ends. CDR3 nucleotides: TGCGCCAGCAGCCAAGGGTTGGTCAGGGAAAGGATGCCCCAGCATTTT. Translating it yields CASSQGLVRERMPQHF.

In this sample, this clone turned up many times. The rearrangement joins TRBV9 to TRBJ1-4, with 8 bases fitting TRBD1. Germline V gives CDR1 SGDLS, CDR2 YYNGEE. The CDR3 has 15 amino acids. Losses at the gene ends were 3 bases for V and 4 bases for J; bases not matched to a gene: 5. DNA for the CDR3: TGTGCCAGCAGCGGACCAGGGGGCGATAATGAAAAACTGTTTTTT. It yields the protein CASSGPGGDNEKLFF.

This clone has ten or more counts. The rearrangement uses TRBV6-6 and TRBJ2-7, with unresolved D. The CDR3 covers 11 residues. Germline V gene sequence: CDR1 MNHNY, CDR2 SVGAGI (reference sequence). The V gene lost 0 bases and the J gene lost 6 bases, with 3 bases spanning the gap. As DNA, the CDR3 is TGTGCCAGCAGTTACTCGTTCGAGCAGTACTTC. Encoded protein: CASSYSFEQYF.

This clone showed up many times. The chain has TRBV28 and TRBJ2-5, with 11 bases identical to TRBD1. The ends lost 6 bases at V and 4 bases at J; junction bases unmatched: 13. The germline CDR1 and CDR2 sequences are MDHEN and SYDVKM. The CDR3 consists of 17 residues. The CDR3 coding sequence is TGTGCCAGCAGCGCCCAGGGACAGGGGGATGGTGGAGAGACCCAGTACTTC. It specifies CASSAQGQGDGGETQYF. Complete variable domain (other parts from reference TRBV28 and TRBJ2-5): DVKVTQSSRYLVKRTGEKVFLECVQDMDHENMFWYRQDPGLGLRLIYFSYDVKMKEKGDIPEGYSVSREKKERFSLILESASTNQTSMYLCASSAQGQGDGGETQYFGPGTRLLVL.

This clone was observed at least ten times. The CDR3 nucleotides are TGTGCCAGCAGGCGGGGGTGGGACAGCATCACAGATACGCAGTATTTT. It translates to CASRRGWDSITDTQYF. This chain links TRBV7-8 with TRBJ2-3; possibly TRBD1 or TRBD2 for D (7 bases each). This CDR3 is 16 amino acids long. Per the germline V gene, CDR1 is SGHVS and CDR2 is FQNEAQ. V lost 6 bases, J lost 2 bases, and 18 bases lay in between.

This clone appeared many times. A read error may produce the germline difference seen at one junction end. The rearrangement joins TRBV13 to TRBJ1-2, with TRBD1 matching 9 bases. Germline CDR1 is PRHDT and CDR2 is FYEKMQ (reference sequence). The CDR3 spans 12 residues. The CDR3 region has the DNA TGTGCCAGCAGCGAACAGGGGGCTGGCTACGCCTTC. Translated: CASSEQGAGYAF.

This clone has just one count. The chain carries TRBV6-2 or TRBV6-3 and TRBJ2-1; 7 bases line up with TRBD2. The CDR3 extends over 19 amino acids. The J segment lost 4 bases and the V segment lost 2 bases, leaving 17 bases of the junction unmatched. In germline, CDR1 is MNHEY, CDR2 SVGEGT. CDR3 in DNA: TGTGCCAGCAGTTACGGGGACTACGGATCATGGTCTCTTTACAATGAGCAGTTCTTC. Translation gives CASSYGDYGSWSLYNEQFF.

This clone was recorded at least ten times. The chain couples TRBV7-9 to TRBJ2-1; D could derive from TRBD1 or TRBD2 (6 bases each). Germline values: CDR1 SEHNR, CDR2 FQNEAQ (reference sequence). This CDR3 has 14 residues. With 5 bases removed from V and 3 bases from J, the gap between germline ends came to 11 bases. The CDR3 protein is CASSNRDFYNEQFF. The DNA for the CDR3 is TGTGCCAGCAGCAACAGGGACTTCTACAATGAGCAGTTCTTC.

This clone appeared many times. The chain joins TRBV6-2 or TRBV6-3 to TRBJ2-1; 13 bases agree with TRBD2. Germline-derived CDR1 and CDR2 are MNHEY and SVGEGT. This CDR3 comprises 16 residues. V shed 6 bases and J 6 bases; nucleotides not matched to a gene: 8. CDR3 residues: CASSDPTSGRRNEQFF. The CDR3 coding sequence is TGTGCCAGCAGCGACCCGACTAGCGGGAGGCGCAATGAGCAGTTCTTC.

This clone was detected many times. This rearrangement joins TRBV11-1 to TRBJ2-2, with D possibly being TRBD1 or TRBD2 (7 bases each). The germline gives CDR1 SGHAT, CDR2 FQDESV (reference sequence). CDR3 size: 17 residues. The germline V and J ends were trimmed by 4 bases and 5 bases, with 20 bases remaining between them. DNA for the CDR3: TGTGCCAGCAGCTCGAAGCGGGACAGTGATAGAACCGGGGAGCTGTTTTTT. Translating it yields CASSSKRDSDRTGELFF.

There are a few counts of this clone. This sequence joins TRBV2 and TRBJ2-3; D is unclear. The germline V and J ends were trimmed by 4 bases and 3 bases, with 5 bases remaining between them. This CDR3 comprises 12 residues. Germline values: CDR1 SNHLY, CDR2 FYNNEI. The CDR3, as DNA: TGTGCCAGCAGTGCTTTTACAGATACGCAGTATTTT. Amino acids: CASSAFTDTQYF.